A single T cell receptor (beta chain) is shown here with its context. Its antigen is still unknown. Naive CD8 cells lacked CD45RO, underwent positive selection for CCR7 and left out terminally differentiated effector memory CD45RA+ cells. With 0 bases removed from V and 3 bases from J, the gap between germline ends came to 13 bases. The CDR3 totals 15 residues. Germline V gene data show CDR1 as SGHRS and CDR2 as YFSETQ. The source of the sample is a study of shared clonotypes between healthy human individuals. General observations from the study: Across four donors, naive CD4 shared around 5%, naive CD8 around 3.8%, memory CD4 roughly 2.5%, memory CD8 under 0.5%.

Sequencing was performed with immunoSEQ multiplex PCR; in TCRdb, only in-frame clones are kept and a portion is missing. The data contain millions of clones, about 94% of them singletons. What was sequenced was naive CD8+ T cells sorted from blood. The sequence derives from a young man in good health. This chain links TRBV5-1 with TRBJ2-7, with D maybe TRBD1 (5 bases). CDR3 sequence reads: CASSLAQGRNYEQYF. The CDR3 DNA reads TGCGCCAGCAGCTTGGCCCAGGGCCGAAACTACGAGCAGTACTTC. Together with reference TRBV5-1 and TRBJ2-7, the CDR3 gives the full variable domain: KAGVTQTPRYLIKTRGQQVTLSCSPISGHRSVSWYQQTPGQGLQFLFEYFSETQRNKGNFPGRFSGRQFSNSRSEMNVSTLELGDSALYLCASSLAQGRNYEQYFGPGTRLTVT.